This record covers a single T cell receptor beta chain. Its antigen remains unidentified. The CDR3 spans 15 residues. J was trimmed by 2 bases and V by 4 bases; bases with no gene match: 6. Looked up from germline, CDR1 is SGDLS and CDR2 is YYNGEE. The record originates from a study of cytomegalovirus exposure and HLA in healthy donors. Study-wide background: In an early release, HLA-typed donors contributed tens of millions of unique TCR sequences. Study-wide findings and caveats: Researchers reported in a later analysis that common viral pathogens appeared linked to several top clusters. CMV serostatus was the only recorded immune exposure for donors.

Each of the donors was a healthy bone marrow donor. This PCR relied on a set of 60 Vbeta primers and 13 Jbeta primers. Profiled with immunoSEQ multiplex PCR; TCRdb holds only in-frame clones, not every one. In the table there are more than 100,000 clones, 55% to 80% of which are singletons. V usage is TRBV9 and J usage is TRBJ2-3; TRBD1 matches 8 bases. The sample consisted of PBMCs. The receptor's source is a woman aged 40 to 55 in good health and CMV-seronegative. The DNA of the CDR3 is TGTGCCAGCAGCCTGAGGGACAGGTACACAGATACGCAGTATTTT. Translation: CASSLRDRYTDTQYF.